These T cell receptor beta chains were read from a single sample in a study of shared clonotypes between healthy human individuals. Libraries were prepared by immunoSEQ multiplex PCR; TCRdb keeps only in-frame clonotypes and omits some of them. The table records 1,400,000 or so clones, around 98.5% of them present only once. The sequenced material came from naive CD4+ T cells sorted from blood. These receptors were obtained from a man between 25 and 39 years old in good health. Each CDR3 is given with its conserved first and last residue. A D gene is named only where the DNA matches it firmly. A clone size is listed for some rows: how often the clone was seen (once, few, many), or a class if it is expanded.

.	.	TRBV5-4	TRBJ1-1	TGTGCCAGCACCGCGGGCGGTACTGAAGCTTTCTTT	CASTAGGTEAFF
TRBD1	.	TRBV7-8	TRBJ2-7	TGTGCCAGCAGCTCCGGACAGGGACACGAGCAGTACTTC	CASSSGQGHEQYF
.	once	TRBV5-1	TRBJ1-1	TGCGCCAGCAGCCTCAGCACAGGGATTGGGATTGGGGTGAGGATGAACACTGAAGCTTTCTTT	CASSLSTGIGIGVRMNTEAFF
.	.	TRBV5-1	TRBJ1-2	TGCGCCAGCAGCCCTCGAGCCGTAGAAAACTATGGCTACACCTTC	CASSPRAVENYGYTF
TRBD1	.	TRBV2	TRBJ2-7	TGTGCCAGCAGCCCGGGACAGGGGGTGTACGAGCAGTACTTC	CASSPGQGVYEQYF
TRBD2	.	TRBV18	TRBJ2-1	TGTGCCAGCTCACCACGGGGACTAGCGGGAGGAGATGAGCAGTTCTTC	CASSPRGLAGGDEQFF
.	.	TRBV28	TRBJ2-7	TGTGCCAGCGCCGGGACCGAGAGCTCCTACGAGCAGTACTTC	CASAGTESSYEQYF
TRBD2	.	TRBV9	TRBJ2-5	TGTGCCAGCAGCGTAGAAGCGGGACCGGAGACCCAGTACTTC	CASSVEAGPETQYF
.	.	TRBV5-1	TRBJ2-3	TGCGCCAGCAGCTTGGGGGGGCGTATTGGAGATACGCAGTATTTT	CASSLGGRIGDTQYF
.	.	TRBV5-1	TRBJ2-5	TGCGCCAGCAGCTTGGCGAGCGCCCCAGGAGAGACCCAGTACTTC	CASSLASAPGETQYF
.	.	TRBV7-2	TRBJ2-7	TGTGCCAGCAGCCCGAGACCAAGACCGGGGCTAGGGGGGAACGAGCAGTACTTC	CASSPRPRPGLGGNEQYF
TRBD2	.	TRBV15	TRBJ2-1	TGTGCCACCAGCAACAGACTAGCGGGAGGGCCGAACAATGAGCAGTTCTTC	CATSNRLAGGPNNEQFF
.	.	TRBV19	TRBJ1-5	TGTGCCAGTAGTATACGAGGGGTTAGCAATCAGCCCCAGCATTTT	CASSIRGVSNQPQHF
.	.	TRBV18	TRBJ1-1	TGTGCCAGCTCCCCCGTTAATACGGATATCGGGAACACTGAAGCTTTCTTT	CASSPVNTDIGNTEAFF
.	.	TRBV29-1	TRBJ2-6	TGCAGCGTTTGGGGGATCGGGGCCAACGTCCTGACTTTC	CSVWGIGANVLTF
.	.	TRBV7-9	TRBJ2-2	TGTGCCAGCAGCCCGCCCCGGACGAACACCGGGGAGCTGTTTTTT	CASSPPRTNTGELFF
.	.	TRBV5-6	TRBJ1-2	TGTGCCAGCAGCTTGGTCAGGGGAGGCTATGGCTACACCTTC	CASSLVRGGYGYTF
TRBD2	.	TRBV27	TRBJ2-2	TGTGCCAGCAGTCCCGGGACTAGCGGGGCCAACACCGGGGAGCTGTTTTTT	CASSPGTSGANTGELFF
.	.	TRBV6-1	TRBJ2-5	TGTGCCAGCAGACTAGAGACCCAGTACTTC	CASRLETQYF
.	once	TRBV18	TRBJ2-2	TGTGCCAGCTCACCACCAGGGACGAGGGACACCGGGGAGCTGTTTTTT	CASSPPGTRDTGELFF
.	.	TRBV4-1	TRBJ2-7	TGCGCCAGCAGGGACCTAAGCTCCTACGAGCAGTACTTC	CASRDLSSYEQYF
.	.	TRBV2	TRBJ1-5	TGTGCCAGCAGTGAGAAGTTTCAGCCCCAGCATTTT	CASSEKFQPQHF
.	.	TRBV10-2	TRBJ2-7	TGCGCCAGCAGTGGAATGGTCGAGCAGTACTTC	CASSGMVEQYF
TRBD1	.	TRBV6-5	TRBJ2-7	TGTGCCAGCTGCGCGCAGGGGGTGTACGAGCAGTACTTC	CASCAQGVYEQYF
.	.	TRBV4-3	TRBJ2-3	TGCGCCAGCAGCCAAGCTAGGGGCACAGATACGCAGTATTTT	CASSQARGTDTQYF
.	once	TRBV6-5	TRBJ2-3	TGTGCCAGCAGTTACTCTACGGGACCCCGACGGTCTACGCAGTATTTT	CASSYSTGPRRSTQYF
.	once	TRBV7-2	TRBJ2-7	TGTGCCAGCAGCTCCCCCCCCCGACACCTCTACGAGCAGTACTTC	CASSSPPRHLYEQYF
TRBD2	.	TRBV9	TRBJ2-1	TGTGCCAGCAGCGTAGGACTAGCGATGAGCTCCTACAATGAGCAGTTCTTC	CASSVGLAMSSYNEQFF
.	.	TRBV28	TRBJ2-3	TGTGCCAGCACTAAAGGGGAGGATACGCAGTATTTT	CASTKGEDTQYF
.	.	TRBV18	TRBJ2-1	TGTGCCAGCTCACAGTATGTAGGGGACAATGAGCAGTTCTTC	CASSQYVGDNEQFF
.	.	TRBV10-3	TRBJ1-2	TGTGCCATCAGTGCCGGGGACGGCCGTCGGTATGGCTACACCTTC	CAISAGDGRRYGYTF
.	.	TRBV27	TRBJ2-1	TGTGCCAGCAGTTCCTTTGGGGGGGCGTTTAATGAGCAGTTCTTC	CASSSFGGAFNEQFF
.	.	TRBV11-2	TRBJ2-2	TGTGCCAGCAGCTTAGAGGGTTGGGAGAACACCGGGGAGCTGTTTTTT	CASSLEGWENTGELFF
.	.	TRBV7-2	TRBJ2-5	TGTGCCAGCGCCCGAAGAGGTTGGAGGGCAGAGACCCAGTACTTC	CASARRGWRAETQYF
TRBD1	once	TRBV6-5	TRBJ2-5	TGTGCCACGGTCAGGGACAGGGGCGCTCAGGAGACCCAGTACTTC	CATVRDRGAQETQYF
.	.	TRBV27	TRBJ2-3	TGTGCCAGCAGTCCCCGGGACTTCTCTAGCACAGATACGCAGTATTTT	CASSPRDFSSTDTQYF
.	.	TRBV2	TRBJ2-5	TGTGCCAGCAGGTCACAAAGGGAGACCCAGTACTTC	CASRSQRETQYF
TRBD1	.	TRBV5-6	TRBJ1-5	TGTGCCAGCGGCAGGGGGCCAAATCAGCCCCAGCATTTT	CASGRGPNQPQHF
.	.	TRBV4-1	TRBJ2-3	TGCGCCAGCAGCCAATCCGCTATCGGGGTCTGGGATACGCAGTATTTT	CASSQSAIGVWDTQYF
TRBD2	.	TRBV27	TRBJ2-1	TGTGCCAGCAGTTTATGGCCGCTAGCGGCCCAGAGGAATGAGCAGTTCTTC	CASSLWPLAAQRNEQFF
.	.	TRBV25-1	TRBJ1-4	TGTGCCAGCAGTATGGGAGAAAAACTGTTTTTT	CASSMGEKLFF
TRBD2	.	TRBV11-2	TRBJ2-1	TGTGCCAGCAGCTTTGGCGGGGGTTTTGGGAATGAGCAGTTCTTC	CASSFGGGFGNEQFF
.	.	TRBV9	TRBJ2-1	TGTGCCAGCAGCGTAGTAGGGGTGAATGAGCAGTTCTTC	CASSVVGVNEQFF
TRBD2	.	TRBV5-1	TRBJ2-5	TGCGCCAGCAGGACTGTGGGCGGGAGGGCCCTCGAGACCCAGTACTTC	CASRTVGGRALETQYF
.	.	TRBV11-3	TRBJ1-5	TGTGCCAGCAGCCGGGACACTTGGAATCAGCCCCAGCATTTT	CASSRDTWNQPQHF
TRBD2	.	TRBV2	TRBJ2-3	TGTGCCAGCTCTTTTAGCGGGGGGACTAGCACAGATACGCAGTATTTT	CASSFSGGTSTDTQYF
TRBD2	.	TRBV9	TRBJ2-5	TGTGCCAGCAGCGTAGCCGCGGGAGGGCCGGAGACCCAGTACTTC	CASSVAAGGPETQYF
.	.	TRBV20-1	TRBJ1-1	TGCAGTGCTATCGACAGGACTGAAGCTTTCTTT	CSAIDRTEAFF
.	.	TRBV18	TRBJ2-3	TGTGCCAGCTCACCCTCCACAGATACGCAGTATTTT	CASSPSTDTQYF
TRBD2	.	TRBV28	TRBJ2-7	TGTGCCAGCAGCTTCATAGCGGGAGTCCACGAGCAGTACTTC	CASSFIAGVHEQYF
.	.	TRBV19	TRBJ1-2	TGTGCCAGTAGTGCGCGACCCCTACCTAACTATGGCTACACCTTC	CASSARPLPNYGYTF
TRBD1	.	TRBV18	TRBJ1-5	TGTGCCAGCTCATCGACAGGGGGCGGCAATCAGCCCCAGCATTTT	CASSSTGGGNQPQHF
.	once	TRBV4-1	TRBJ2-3	TGCGCCAGCAGCCAAGATTTGGCAGCCTCAAACACAGATACGCAGTATTTT	CASSQDLAASNTDTQYF